These 27 T cell receptor beta chains share one sample of origin, sequenced in a study of PD-L1 blockade in urothelial cancer. The time point is: pretreatment peripheral blood. TCRdb's table, derived via immunoSEQ multiplex PCR, lists solely in-frame clones and lacks some. The sample yields 45,000 to 60,000 clones, roughly 80% seen once. This material consisted of PBMCs, taken around atezolizumab (anti-PD-L1) treatment. The origin of the receptors is a man in his fifties with urothelial cancer.

This clone was seen just once. This chain links TRBV5-1 with TRBJ2-5; tentative D call: TRBD2 (6 bases). Trimming removed 4 bases from V and 4 bases from J, with 14 bases in between. From germline, CDR1 is SGHRS and CDR2 YFSETQ. This CDR3 spans 14 amino acids. CDR3 nucleotides: TGCGCCAGCAGCAGGGGACTGCTAGGAGAGACCCAGTACTTC. Translation: CASSRGLLGETQYF.

This clone was detected a few times. The gene calls are TRBV25-1 and TRBJ1-6; 7 nucleotides agree with TRBD1. The CDR3 spans 15 residues. CDR1 MGHDK and CDR2 SYGVNS come from the germline V gene. V lost 6 bases, J lost 7 bases, and 9 bases stayed unmatched. The DNA of the CDR3 is TGTGCCAGCAGGACAGGGCCCAGGGAAAATTCACCCCTCCACTTT. Its protein product is CASRTGPRENSPLHF.

The chain is built from TRBV30 and TRBJ1-2; unclear D gene. With 1 base removed from V and 9 bases from J, the gap between germline ends came to 6 bases. Germline V CDR1 and CDR2: GTSNPN, SVGIG (reference sequence). The CDR3 totals 10 residues. This CDR3 reads CAWSADSYTF. CDR3 DNA sequence: TGTGCCTGGAGTGCAGACAGCTACACCTTC. Using reference TRBV30 and TRBJ1-2 for the parts outside the CDR3, the full variable domain is SQTIHQWPATLVQPVGSPLSLECTVEGTSNPNLYWYRQAAGRGLQLLFYSVGIGQISSEVPQNLSASRPQDRQFILSSKKLLLSDSGFYLCAWSADSYTFGSGTRLTVV.

V and J are TRBV30 and TRBJ1-4, with 9 positions matching TRBD1. This CDR3 has 16 residues. V lost 1 base to trimming and J lost 10 bases; unmatched junction nucleotides: 13. Germline CDR1 reads GTSNPN; CDR2 reads SVGIG (reference sequence). The CDR3 protein is CAWSEYSAGQGGKLFF. The CDR3 coding sequence is TGTGCCTGGAGTGAGTACTCCGCGGGACAGGGAGGAAAACTGTTTTTT.

This clone was picked up a small number of times. This sequence joins TRBV18 and TRBJ2-2; D might be TRBD2 (6 bases). V lost 2 bases and J 4 bases, leaving 11 bases between the germline ends. Germline-derived CDR1 and CDR2 are KGHSH and LQKENI. The CDR3 totals 15 residues. The CDR3 spells CASSPYAAGTGELFF. For the CDR3, the DNA is TGTGCCAGCTCACCATACGCAGCGGGCACCGGGGAGCTGTTTTTT.

J is TRBJ2-7 and V is TRBV5-1; possibly TRBD2 for D (6 bases). The CDR3 is 15 residues long. Germline V gives CDR1 SGHRS, CDR2 YFSETQ. Trimming took 4 bases from V and 0 from J, leaving 14 bases between them. The CDR3 protein is CASSTGRTISYEQYF. The CDR3, as DNA: TGCGCCAGCAGCACGGGACGGACTATCTCCTACGAGCAGTACTTC. The full variable domain, in which reference TRBV5-1 and TRBJ2-7 provide the parts outside the CDR3, is KAGVTQTPRYLIKTRGQQVTLSCSPISGHRSVSWYQQTPGQGLQFLFEYFSETQRNKGNFPGRFSGRQFSNSRSEMNVSTLELGDSALYLCASSTGRTISYEQYFGPGTRLTVT.

This clone was counted a few times. The rearrangement joins TRBV6-6 to TRBJ2-7; possibly TRBD1 for D (5 bases). CDR1 is MNHNY, CDR2 SVGAGI, per germline (reference sequence). V lost 6 bases, J lost 9 bases, and 18 bases lay in between. There are 13 residues in the CDR3. In nucleotides, the CDR3 is TGTGCCAGCAGATCGAGTGAACAGGCCGGGCAGTACTTC. Its translation is CASRSSEQAGQYF.

The rearrangement joins TRBV19 to TRBJ1-4; TRBD1 matches at 7 bases. The V gene's germline CDR1 is LNHDA and CDR2 SQIVND (reference sequence). This CDR3 spans 15 amino acids. After removal of 5 bases from V and 8 bases from J, the junction contained 11 bases not matched to a gene. DNA of the CDR3: TGTGCCAGTAGTCCCCTTCGGACAGGTGGCGAAAAACTGTTTTTT. Its translation is CASSPLRTGGEKLFF.

This chain joins TRBV5-1 and TRBJ2-1; TRBD1 agrees at 9 bases. V was pared by 4 bases and J by 8 bases, with 7 bases of the junction left unmatched. The V gene's germline CDR1 is SGHRS and CDR2 YFSETQ. The CDR3 is 14 amino acids. The CDR3 coding sequence is TGCGCCAGCAGCCTCCGGGACAGGGTGGATGAGCAGTTCTTC. It specifies CASSLRDRVDEQFF.

This clone was counted between two and nine times. This chain connects TRBV6-5 to TRBJ2-7, with D possibly TRBD2 on 6 matching bases. V gave up 6 bases and J gave up 7 bases, with 19 bases separating them. Per the germline V gene, CDR1 is MNHEY and CDR2 is SVGAGI. The CDR3 has 14 amino acids. In nucleotides, the CDR3 is TGTGCCAGCAGCACGCCCCGGGAGTCGAAAGAGCAGTACTTC. Its translation: CASSTPRESKEQYF.

The chain uses TRBV15 and TRBJ1-3, with D hard to call. Germline-derived CDR1 and CDR2 are LNHNV and YYDKDF (reference sequence). The CDR3 spans 17 residues. The ends were cut back, 3 bases at V and 0 bases at J, with 15 bases in the middle. CDR3 coding DNA: TGTGCCACCAGCAGGACCTCCTCGGGTATCTCTGGAAACACCATATATTTT. Amino acid sequence: CATSRTSSGISGNTIYF.

The chain is built from TRBV18 and TRBJ2-5; 8 nucleotides agree with TRBD1. The V and J ends lost 3 bases and 3 bases, in that order; junction bases with no gene match: 6. CDR3 length equals 15 residues. CDR1 is KGHSH and CDR2 is LQKENI in the germline V gene. The CDR3: CASSPLQGQEETQYF. The CDR3, as DNA: TGTGCCAGCTCACCCCTCCAGGGACAGGAAGAGACCCAGTACTTC.

This clone was counted a single time. CDR3 amino acids: CASQRGTDSNQPQHF. DNA for the CDR3: TGTGCCAGCCAACGGGGGACAGATAGCAATCAGCCCCAGCATTTT. This chain uses TRBV6-1 with TRBJ1-5; 7 bases are a match to TRBD1. This CDR3 is built from 15 residues. CDR1 MNHNS and CDR2 SASEGT come from the germline V gene. The V and J ends lost 8 bases and 0 bases, in that order; junction bases with no gene match: 7.

The CDR3 loop reads CASNAQGSDTQYF. CDR3 nucleotide sequence: TGTGCCAGCAACGCACAGGGATCAGATACGCAGTATTTT. The chain has TRBV9 and TRBJ2-3, with a weak D call TRBD1 (6 bases). CDR1 and CDR2 (germline): SGDLS, YYNGEE. This CDR3 region has 13 residues. V lost 6 bases to trimming and J lost 4 bases, with 12 bases between them.

The chain employs TRBV18 and TRBJ1-5; D ambiguous. The CDR3 spans 14 residues. Trimming removed 2 bases from V and 5 bases from J, with 10 bases in between. From germline, CDR1 is KGHSH and CDR2 LQKENI. CDR3 sequence (DNA): TGTGCCAGCTCACCAGGGAGGTTGCATCAGCCCCAGCATTTT. Protein product: CASSPGRLHQPQHF.

V is TRBV12-5 and J is TRBJ2-7; D possibly corresponds to TRBD2 (6 bases). The V gene's germline CDR1 is LGHNT and CDR2 FRNRAP. This CDR3 contains 15 residues. V lost 6 bases and J lost 1, with 16 bases in between. The CDR3 is CASGGWEVNSYEQYV. CDR3 nucleotide sequence: TGTGCTAGTGGAGGATGGGAGGTAAATTCCTACGAGCAGTACGTC.

The chain links TRBV7-6 to TRBJ2-3; D is possibly TRBD1 (6 bases). The germline gives CDR1 SGHVS, CDR2 FNYEAQ. V lost 1 base, J lost 1 base, and 15 bases lay in between. The CDR3 is 17 amino acids. CDR3 bases: TGTGCCAGCAGCTTAGTACAGGGTAGTCGAGGCACAGATACGCAGTATTTT. This codes for CASSLVQGSRGTDTQYF.

The rearrangement uses TRBV2 and TRBJ2-1, with 9 bases fitting TRBD1. Germline CDR1 and CDR2: SNHLY and FYNNEI. Trimming cost V 6 bases and J 8 bases; bases outside gene matches: 8. The CDR3 extends over 14 amino acids. The CDR3 sequence: CASSVNRGPYEQFF. Here the CDR3 DNA reads TGTGCCAGCAGCGTAAACAGGGGGCCCTATGAGCAGTTCTTC.

This chain links TRBV7-9 with TRBJ1-5; tentatively, D is TRBD1 (5 bases). V was pared by 1 base and J by 3 bases, with 10 bases between. CDR1 SEHNR and CDR2 FQNEAQ come from the germline V gene (reference sequence). CDR3 length: 15 amino acids. CDR3 in amino acids: CASSLEQGYNQPQHF. Written as DNA, the CDR3 is TGTGCCAGCAGCTTAGAGCAGGGATACAATCAGCCCCAGCATTTT.

V gene TRBV18 combines with J gene TRBJ2-7; maybe TRBD1 (6 bases). Germline V gene sequence: CDR1 KGHSH, CDR2 LQKENI. The ends were cut back, 6 bases at V and 1 base at J, with 10 bases in the middle. This CDR3 contains 13 residues. The CDR3 DNA sequence: TGTGCCAGCTCCCCGGGACAATCCTACGAGCAGTACGTC. This gives the protein CASSPGQSYEQYV.

The gene calls are TRBV7-9 and TRBJ1-2; 8 bases match TRBD1. The CDR3 sequence is 12 residues long. Trimming removed 8 bases from V and 8 bases from J; junction bases left unmatched: 7. Germline V gene data show CDR1 as SEHNR and CDR2 as FQNEAQ (reference sequence). The CDR3 region is CASQDRVGGYTF. Written as DNA, the CDR3 is TGTGCCAGCCAGGACAGGGTGGGCGGCTACACCTTC. The complete variable domain, with remaining parts taken from reference TRBV7-9 and TRBJ1-2, reads DTGVSQNPRHKITKRGQNVTFRCDPISEHNRLYWYRQTLGQGPEFLTYFQNEAQLEKSRLLSDRFSAERPKGSFSTLEIQRTEQGDSAMYLCASQDRVGGYTFGSGTRLTVV.

CDR3 DNA sequence: TGCGCCAGCAGCTTGGCCGTAGGGGCGCGAACTGAAGCTTTCTTT. Its translation: CASSLAVGARTEAFF. V gene TRBV5-1 combines with J gene TRBJ1-1; D is perhaps TRBD1 (5 bases). Trimming shortened V by 0 bases and J by 5 bases, and 14 bases separated the two germline ends. Germline V CDR1 and CDR2: SGHRS, YFSETQ. This CDR3 spans 15 amino acids.

In its sample, this clone was seen a few times. The rearrangement joins TRBV29-1 to TRBJ1-5; 10 bases match TRBD1. Trimming at V came to 4 bases and at J to 5 bases, leaving 2 bases not matched to a gene. The CDR3 is 13 residues long. Germline V gives CDR1 SQVTM, CDR2 ANQGSEA. The CDR3 sequence is CSVVGTGDQPQHF. The CDR3 DNA reads as TGCAGCGTTGTCGGGACAGGGGATCAGCCCCAGCATTTT.

The genes are TRBV27 and TRBJ2-2; 12 bases map to TRBD2. J gave up 6 bases and V 6 bases, and 5 bases lay outside the gene matches. This CDR3 comprises 15 residues. Looked up from germline, CDR1 is MNHEY and CDR2 is SMNVEV (reference sequence). CDR3 region: CASRQGTSGSGELFF. CDR3 nucleotide sequence: TGTGCCAGCAGACAAGGGACTAGCGGGTCCGGGGAGCTGTTTTTT.

The chain has TRBV5-4 and TRBJ2-7, with D perhaps matching TRBD2 (5 bases). The germline gives CDR1 SGHNT, CDR2 YYREEE (reference sequence). The CDR3 sequence is 15 residues long. Trimming took off 5 bases at V and 2 bases at J, with 17 bases between the two ends. As DNA, the CDR3 is TGTGCCAGCAGAAAACAAAAGGGAGAGGCCTACGAGCAGTACTTC. This gives the protein CASRKQKGEAYEQYF.

This clone showed up just once. The chain combines TRBV18 with TRBJ1-3; maybe TRBD1 (6 bases). Trimming pared 2 bases from V and 2 bases from J, leaving 13 bases between. The CDR3 has 16 amino acids. The germline V gene has CDR1 KGHSH and CDR2 LQKENI. The CDR3 region is CASSPTGQLAGNTIYF. CDR3 nucleotide sequence: TGTGCCAGCTCACCAACCGGACAGCTGGCTGGAAACACCATATATTTT.

The chain is built from TRBV2 and TRBJ2-1, with 8 bases lining up with TRBD2. In germline, CDR1 is SNHLY, CDR2 FYNNEI. V dropped 5 bases and J dropped 3; count of bases not matched to a gene: 9. This CDR3 has 16 amino acids. The CDR3 protein is CASSPPAGEGYNEQFF. The CDR3 coding sequence is TGTGCCAGCAGTCCTCCAGCGGGAGAGGGCTACAATGAGCAGTTCTTC.